The TCR beta chain described here comes from a study of regulatory T cells in long-lasting Graves disease. Broader study findings: Persistent patients had more shared public clonotypes (around 2,500) than new patients (about 1,000).

The sample's time point: newly diagnosed GD, antithyroid drugs for less than 3 months. Scientists built the TCR library using RNA that was extracted from PBMCs. Building the TCR beta libraries relied on iRepertoire HTBI primers, and CDR3 regions underwent Arm-PCR. TCRdb itself ran the multiplex PCR reads through MiXCR, one entry per CDR3 protein. The repertoire consists of some 500,000 distinct CDR3 sequences, with roughly 13% occurring once and the leading ten covering roughly 10%. This clonotype was observed many times. Antigen unknown. CDR1 is ENHRY and CDR2 is SYGVKD in the germline V gene. With 0 bases removed from V and 3 bases from J, the gap between germline ends came to 11 bases. This CDR3 contains 15 residues. The sample was also reused in another study, on T cells in Graves' hyperthyroidism and ophthalmopathy.

V gene TRBV10-3 combines with J gene TRBJ1-2, with no clear D. The receptor was isolated from a man younger than 45 with Graves disease. Sequencing used peripheral blood mononuclear cells (PBMCs), obtained at new diagnosis, from a patient treated with antithyroid drugs. For the CDR3, the DNA is TGTGCCATCAGTGAGTCGGATCAACCCCACTATGGCTACACCTTC. Encoded protein: CAISESDQPHYGYTF.